A single sample is the source of the 11 T cell receptor beta chains below, sequenced in a study of control samples from healthy donors and cancer patients (TCRdb year 2020). Libraries came from the immunoSEQ multiplex PCR assay. Entries here come from immuneACCESS through TCRdb and include only in-frame sequences with V and J called. Some clones fail to appear in such tables; in the studies checked, an unresolved V gene covers under half of the shortfall, and the cause of the remainder is unknown. For this sample the table gives about 55,000 clones, of which 88% were detected only once. The ten most abundant clones make up about 3.8% of the sample. Specimen: blood. These receptors were obtained from a man aged 45-65 years in good health.

Here the CDR3 DNA reads TGTGCCAGCAGCTCGACAAATTCACCCCTCCACTTT. Translation gives CASSSTNSPLHF. This chain joins TRBV3-1 (or the pseudogene TRBV3-2) and TRBJ1-6, with no clear D. Trimming pared 5 bases from V and 7 bases from J, leaving 6 bases between. This CDR3 has 12 amino acids. Per the germline V gene, CDR1 is LGHDT and CDR2 is YNNKEL (reference sequence).

This chain connects TRBV29-1 to TRBJ2-7; TRBD1 might be the D (7 bases). The germline V gene has CDR1 SQVTM and CDR2 ANQGSEA. The CDR3 is 13 residues long. The V end was cut by 2 bases, the J end by 5 bases, with 13 bases between. In DNA form, the CDR3 reads TGCAGCGTTGAAAGACAGGGAGGCAACGAGCAGTACTTC. Amino acid sequence: CSVERQGGNEQYF.

This sequence joins TRBV6-1 and TRBJ2-5; the match to TRBD2 covers 7 bases. The CDR3 is 17 amino acids. Germline assignment: CDR1 MNHNS and CDR2 SASEGT. V trimming: 4 bases; J trimming: 4 bases; junction bases outside the gene matches: 15. The CDR3 spells CASSVTVGGRAGETQYF. CDR3 bases: TGTGCCAGCAGTGTAACGGTTGGAGGGAGGGCCGGAGAGACCCAGTACTTC.

Here the CDR3 reads CASSQGWGPADTQYF. CDR3 bases: TGTGCCAGCAGCCAAGGTTGGGGTCCGGCGGATACGCAGTATTTT. The chain combines TRBV14 with TRBJ2-3; D not certain. The CDR3 covers 15 residues. Per germline, CDR1 SGHDN and CDR2 FVKESK. The V end lost 1 base, the J end lost 6 bases, and 14 bases lay between the germline ends.

This clone was counted only a few times. The V gene is TRBV10-3, the J gene TRBJ2-2; no clear D. V lost 7 bases to trimming and J lost 4 bases, with 13 bases between them. The CDR3 contains 14 residues. CDR1 is ENHRY, CDR2 SYGVKD, per germline. CDR3 loop: CAITSVSSTGELFF. CDR3 bases: TGTGCCATCACCTCCGTGAGTAGCACCGGGGAGCTGTTTTTT.

Here the CDR3 DNA reads TGTGCCATCACCCCGGGACAGTACAATGAGCAGTTCTTC. This gives the protein CAITPGQYNEQFF. V gene TRBV10-3 combines with J gene TRBJ2-1; TRBD1 matches 7 bases. Germline assignment: CDR1 ENHRY and CDR2 SYGVKD. CDR3 length equals 13 residues. Trimming cost V 7 bases and J 4 bases; bases outside gene matches: 4.

This clone showed up just once. The CDR3 region has the DNA TGTGCCAGCAGGCTAGCGGGTACCTACGAGCAGTACTTC. Its protein is CASRLAGTYEQYF. The rearrangement uses TRBV12-3 or TRBV12-4 and TRBJ2-7, with TRBD2 identical over 8 bases. The CDR3 is made up of 13 amino acids. V dropped 6 bases and J dropped 2; count of bases not matched to a gene: 3.

The chain combines TRBV10-1 with TRBJ2-7, with 8 nucleotides matching TRBD1. Trimming took 0 bases from V and 2 from J; bases not matched to a gene: 3. CDR3 size: 15 residues. Looked up from germline, CDR1 is WNHNN and CDR2 is SYGVQD (reference sequence). Here the CDR3 DNA reads TGCGCCAGCAGTGAGTCAGGACAGGGTGCCTACGAGCAGTACTTC. Translation gives CASSESGQGAYEQYF.

The V call is TRBV6-6, the J call TRBJ2-5; possible D gene TRBD2, 6 bases. This CDR3 is 16 amino acids long. Trimming took off 4 bases at V and 1 base at J, with 16 bases between the two ends. Germline V gene data show CDR1 as MNHNY and CDR2 as SVGAGI (reference sequence). CDR3 coding DNA: TGTGCCAGCAGTTCTGGCGGGGTCGGGCTCCAAGAGACCCAGTACTTC. As protein: CASSSGGVGLQETQYF.

The count of this clone is one. This chain uses TRBV4-3 with TRBJ2-2; D is ambiguous. This CDR3 region has 15 residues. Per the germline V gene, CDR1 is LGHNA and CDR2 is YSLEER. Trimming pared 0 bases from V and 2 bases from J, leaving 7 bases between. The CDR3, as DNA: TGCGCCAGCAGCCAAGAAGGCGGAAACACCGGGGAGCTGTTTTTT. It is translated as CASSQEGGNTGELFF.

This clone came up a few times. The chain employs TRBV7-8 and TRBJ2-7, with 8 bases lining up with TRBD1. The CDR3 spans 15 residues. The junction had 9 bases not matched to a gene; V was cut back by 3 bases and J by 5 bases. Germline CDR1 and CDR2: SGHVS and FQNEAQ. The CDR3 coding sequence is TGTGCCAGCAGCTTCGTTCCGGACAGGGCCCACGAGCAGTACTTC. Translated, it gives CASSFVPDRAHEQYF.